The clone carrying this TCR beta chain was observed a few times. Antigen: not known. Repertoires were generated with immunoSEQ multiplex PCR, while TCRdb's copy carries only in-frame clones and drops some. In the table there are hundreds of thousands of clones, just over 90% of which are singletons. The data were obtained in a study of T cell responses to AZD1222 COVID-19 vaccine. Study observations and caveats: Donors skewed white British and female; clonal diversity was possibly underestimated. Only 5 or 6 AZD1222 recipients tested seropositive at baseline. Unmutated variant regions are reportedly the target of nearly half of TCRs that are spike-specific.

Germline assignment: CDR1 SGHNT and CDR2 YYREEE (reference sequence). CDR3 length: 15 residues. Trimming removed 4 bases from V and 1 base from J, with 14 bases in between. This sample comprised peripheral blood, obtained on day 0 of MenACWY control vaccination. The gene calls are TRBV5-4 and TRBJ2-5, with unresolved D. The sequence was collected from an adult in good health. The CDR3 reads CASSPELVIQETQYF. Written as DNA, the CDR3 is TGTGCCAGCAGCCCCGAATTGGTGATCCAAGAGACCCAGTACTTC.